The 24 T cell receptor beta chains listed next were all sequenced from one sample in a study of cytomegalovirus exposure and HLA in healthy donors. The method was immunoSEQ multiplex PCR; TCRdb's version includes in-frame clones alone and lacks a portion of them. The sample holds some 110,000 clones, roughly nine tenths seen once. Input material: PBMCs. Every receptor here comes from a young woman in good health and CMV-seropositive.

V is TRBV9 and J is TRBJ2-3; D is uncertain. The length of the CDR3 is 16 residues. CDR1 SGDLS and CDR2 YYNGEE come from the germline V gene. Trimming took 0 bases from V and 0 from J, leaving 11 bases between them. The CDR3 DNA follows: TGTGCCAGCAGCGTAGGTCCTAGGTCTAGCACAGATACGCAGTATTTT. As protein: CASSVGPRSSTDTQYF. The whole variable domain, remainder taken from reference TRBV9 and TRBJ2-3, is DSGVTQTPKHLITATGQRVTLRCSPRSGDLSVYWYQQSLDQGLQFLIQYYNGEERAKGNILERFSAQQFPDLHSELNLSSLELGDSALYFCASSVGPRSSTDTQYFGPGTRLTVL.

The genes are TRBV9 and TRBJ1-4; D is undetermined. CDR1 is SGDLS and CDR2 is YYNGEE in the germline V gene. This CDR3 is 16 amino acids long. Between the trimmed V and J ends, which lost 4 bases and 5 bases, there was a span of 18 bases. The CDR3 DNA reads TGTGCCAGCAGCCGACGTGGAGGAGGGCCCAATGAAAAACTGTTTTTT. Encoded protein: CASSRRGGGPNEKLFF.

This clone was seen a handful of times. This chain uses TRBV7-9 with TRBJ2-2; 12 nucleotides align to TRBD1. With 3 bases clipped from V and 0 bases from J, the junction kept 8 bases outside the gene matches. Germline V gives CDR1 SEHNR, CDR2 FQNEAQ (reference sequence). This CDR3 has 19 residues. The CDR3 is CASSFTGTGGFANTGELFF. The CDR3 DNA sequence: TGTGCCAGCAGCTTCACCGGGACAGGGGGCTTTGCGAACACCGGGGAGCTGTTTTTT.

The gene calls are TRBV4-1 and TRBJ1-3; no definite D call. The CDR3 spans 13 residues. CDR1 MGHRA and CDR2 YSYEKL come from the germline V gene. V shed 5 bases and J shed 4 bases, with 9 bases lying between them. The CDR3 loop is CASSTAAGNTIYF. DNA of the CDR3: TGCGCCAGCAGCACAGCGGCAGGAAACACCATATATTTT.

The chain carries TRBV5-4 and TRBJ1-1; D remains ambiguous. The CDR3 is made up of 14 amino acids. CDR1 is SGHNT, CDR2 YYREEE, per germline (reference sequence). V was shortened by 0 bases and J by 2 bases, with 8 bases between the two germline ends. The CDR3 loop is CASSLGRKNTEAFF. The CDR3 DNA sequence: TGTGCCAGCAGCTTGGGCAGGAAAAACACTGAAGCTTTCTTT. The variable domain in full, with the rest retrieved from reference TRBV5-4 and TRBJ1-1, is ETGVTQSPTHLIKTRGQQVTLRCSSQSGHNTVSWYQQALGQGPQFIFQYYREEENGRGNFPPRFSGLQFPNYSSELNVNALELDDSALYLCASSLGRKNTEAFFGQGTRLTVV.

This clone has a handful of counts. At the DNA level, this CDR3 is encoded by other sequences in the same sample as well. The chain carries TRBV28 and TRBJ2-7; D unclear. Between the trimmed V and J ends, which lost 8 bases and 3 bases, there was a span of 11 bases. Germline CDR1 MDHEN, CDR2 SYDVKM. The CDR3 spans 12 residues. CDR3 sequence reads: CASSLTGYEQYF. The CDR3 DNA reads TGTGCCAGCTCTCTAACGGGCTACGAGCAGTACTTC.

The chain uses TRBV6-7 and TRBJ1-4; 11 bases agree with TRBD1. TRBV6-7 belongs to the ORF category, with a function that is uncertain. The V gene end was trimmed by 2 bases and the J gene end by 4 bases; junction bases not matched to a gene: 6. The CDR3 covers 17 residues. This CDR3 reads CASSYGDRGSINEKLFF. For the CDR3, the DNA is TGTGCCAGCAGTTACGGGGACAGGGGGTCTATTAATGAAAAACTGTTTTTT.

This chain connects TRBV9 to TRBJ2-1; TRBD2 matches at 10 bases. Germline values: CDR1 SGDLS, CDR2 YYNGEE. The V segment lost 0 bases and the J segment 4 bases; nucleotides outside the gene matches: 7. CDR3 length equals 17 residues. As DNA, the CDR3 is TGTGCCAGCAGCGTAGATGTCAGCGGGAGGGCATACAATGAGCAGTTCTTC. This encodes CASSVDVSGRAYNEQFF.

CDR3 sequence (DNA): TGCGCCAGCAGTGCTACTAGCGGGGGGTCCTCCTACGAGCAGTACTTC. Residues: CASSATSGGSSYEQYF. This chain connects TRBV10-1 to TRBJ2-7; 12 bases align to TRBD2. The trim removed 4 bases at V and 0 bases at J, leaving 4 bases unmatched. CDR3 length: 16 residues. From germline, CDR1 is WNHNN and CDR2 SYGVQD (reference sequence).

The rearrangement joins TRBV27 to TRBJ1-2; D is ambiguous. V dropped 3 bases and J dropped 3 bases, with 14 bases sitting between them. Germline V gene lookup returns CDR1 MNHEY and CDR2 SMNVEV (reference sequence). The CDR3 runs to 15 residues. Here the CDR3 DNA reads TGTGCCAGCAGTTTTTCCGGGCGGGGTGACTATGGCTACACCTTC. Its protein is CASSFSGRGDYGYTF.

V usage is TRBV27 and J usage is TRBJ2-1; D uncertain. The V gene's germline CDR1 is MNHEY and CDR2 SMNVEV (reference sequence). V gave up 5 bases and J gave up 5 bases, with 10 bases separating them. The CDR3 covers 13 residues. CDR3: CASSPQNDNEQFF. CDR3 nucleotide sequence: TGTGCCAGCAGTCCGCAGAATGACAATGAGCAGTTCTTC.

The chain combines TRBV7-3 with TRBJ2-7; D gene unclear. V was trimmed by 3 bases and J by 8 bases, leaving 20 bases between them. In germline, CDR1 is SGHTA, CDR2 FQGTGA. The CDR3 is 15 residues long. The CDR3 loop reads CASSFTGSTGSKQYF. The CDR3 DNA sequence: TGTGCCAGCAGCTTTACCGGGTCCACCGGAAGTAAGCAGTACTTC.

This CDR3 is CASSIGEGPLNTEAFF. In nucleotides, the CDR3 is TGTGCCAGTAGTATAGGGGAGGGGCCCCTGAACACTGAAGCTTTCTTT. The V call is TRBV19, the J call TRBJ1-1; tentative D call: TRBD1 (5 bases). This CDR3 region has 16 residues. Germline CDR1 reads LNHDA; CDR2 reads SQIVND (reference sequence). V was cut by 1 base and J by 0 bases, with 12 bases left in between.

The chain employs TRBV5-4 and TRBJ1-1, with 7 bases lining up with TRBD1. V gave up 1 base and J gave up 1 base; unmatched junction bases: 7. Germline V CDR1 and CDR2: SGHNT, YYREEE (reference sequence). There are 16 residues in the CDR3. This chain's CDR3 is CASSLPRGQRNTEAFF. The CDR3 DNA follows: TGTGCCAGCAGCTTGCCTCGGGGACAGAGGAACACTGAAGCTTTCTTT.

DNA of the CDR3: TGTGCCAGCAGCCAGTGGGGGGGGGCCGGGCAGCCCCAGCATTTT. Translation: CASSQWGGAGQPQHF. V is TRBV11-2 and J is TRBJ1-5; TRBD1 is a possible D gene (6 bases). The CDR3 is 15 residues long. The V end was cut by 5 bases, the J end by 7 bases, with 18 bases between. Per germline, CDR1 SGHAT and CDR2 FQNNGV. Based on the CDR3 plus reference TRBV11-2 and TRBJ1-5, the full variable domain is EAGVAQSPRYKIIEKRQSVAFWCNPISGHATLYWYQQILGQGPKLLIQFQNNGVVDDSQLPKDRFSAERLKGVDSTLKIQPAKLEDSAVYLCASSQWGGAGQPQHFGDGTRLSIL.

The chain couples TRBV5-1 to TRBJ1-4, with 7 bases matching TRBD1. Germline-derived CDR1 and CDR2 are SGHRS and YFSETQ. The CDR3 totals 16 residues. The trim removed 4 bases at V and 0 bases at J, leaving 6 bases unmatched. CDR3 sequence (DNA): TGCGCCAGCAGCATCGGGGACAGTTCAACTAATGAAAAACTGTTTTTT. This gives the protein CASSIGDSSTNEKLFF.

CDR3 DNA sequence: TGTGCCAGCAGCCCCGGACAGTATGAAAAACTGTTTTTT. This sequence encodes CASSPGQYEKLFF. The rearrangement joins TRBV11-2 to TRBJ1-4; TRBD1 might be the D (6 bases). Germline values: CDR1 SGHAT, CDR2 FQNNGV. Trimming cost V 5 bases and J 6 bases, with 10 bases left between them. This CDR3 contains 13 residues.

The genes are TRBV5-1 and TRBJ1-3; D remains unclear. CDR1 is SGHRS and CDR2 is YFSETQ in the germline V gene. The V end was cut by 3 bases, the J end by 1 base, with 5 bases between. This CDR3 comprises 13 residues. This chain's CDR3 is CASSSGSGNTIYF. The DNA of the CDR3 is TGCGCCAGCAGCTCCGGTTCTGGAAACACCATATATTTT.

V gene TRBV5-1 combines with J gene TRBJ1-5; D is unresolved. CDR1 is SGHRS and CDR2 is YFSETQ in the germline V gene. This CDR3 is built from 14 residues. Trimming stripped 0 bases from V and 5 bases from J, with 9 bases between. The CDR3 here is CASSLETADQPQHF. In nucleotides, the CDR3 is TGCGCCAGCAGCTTGGAAACAGCTGATCAGCCCCAGCATTTT.

V is TRBV2 and J is TRBJ1-2; a possible D gene is TRBD1 (5 bases). Trimming pared 6 bases from V and 0 bases from J, leaving 8 bases between. Germline V gene lookup returns CDR1 SNHLY and CDR2 FYNNEI. The CDR3 extends over 13 amino acids. Here the CDR3 DNA reads TGTGCCAGCAGCGGGGGAACTAACTATGGCTACACCTTC. Translated: CASSGGTNYGYTF.

CDR3 in amino acids: CASSQESQGSYGYTF. The CDR3 coding sequence is TGCGCCAGCAGCCAAGAATCTCAGGGTTCCTATGGCTACACCTTC. This chain uses TRBV4-1 with TRBJ1-2; possible D gene TRBD1, 5 bases. V was cut by 0 bases and J by 4 bases, with 12 bases left in between. The CDR3 covers 15 residues. Germline V gives CDR1 MGHRA, CDR2 YSYEKL.

The genes are TRBV25-1 and TRBJ2-1; D is possibly TRBD2 (6 bases). Trimming stripped 6 bases from V and 2 bases from J, with 14 bases between. There are 15 residues in the CDR3. Germline assignment: CDR1 MGHDK and CDR2 SYGVNS. Here the CDR3 DNA reads TGTGCCAGCAGCCCCGGGGGAAACGCCTACAATGAGCAGTTCTTC. As protein: CASSPGGNAYNEQFF. Using reference TRBV25-1 and TRBJ2-1 for the parts outside the CDR3, the full variable domain is EADIYQTPRYLVIGTGKKITLECSQTMGHDKMYWYQQDPGMELHLIHYSYGVNSTEKGDLSSESTVSRIRTEHFPLTLESARPSHTSQYLCASSPGGNAYNEQFFGPGTRLTVL.

The genes are TRBV13 and TRBJ1-4, with D maybe TRBD1 (5 bases). With 4 bases removed from V and 3 bases from J, the gap between germline ends came to 15 bases. Germline V gene data show CDR1 as PRHDT and CDR2 as FYEKMQ (reference sequence). CDR3 length equals 16 residues. The CDR3 sequence: CASSSRQRSPNEKLFF. Here the CDR3 DNA reads TGTGCCAGCAGCTCCCGACAGCGCTCCCCTAATGAAAAACTGTTTTTT.

This clone was recorded only once. The rearrangement links TRBV29-1 to TRBJ2-5; 7 bases agree with TRBD2. Unmatched junction bases numbered 4, after V lost 5 bases and J lost 4 bases. The length of the CDR3 is 12 residues. Germline values: CDR1 SQVTM, CDR2 ANQGSEA. CDR3 amino acids: CSVQPSGETQYF. The CDR3 coding sequence is TGCAGCGTTCAGCCTAGCGGAGAGACCCAGTACTTC.